This T cell receptor beta chain originates from a study of molecular identifiers for immune sequencing clone quantification. Libraries of bulk TCR were made by previously described methods (with listed TCR primers). TCRdb independently ran MiXCR on the PCR reads; one entry per CDR3 protein. The sample lists roughly 93,000 distinct CDR3 sequences, more than 20% occurring once. Trimming cost V 5 bases and J 6 bases; bases outside gene matches: 6. Germline lookup yields CDR1 LNHDA and CDR2 SQIVND (reference sequence). There are 15 residues in the CDR3. The clonotype originates from a human donor in good health. Some libraries in this study had Jurkat cell RNA spiked in. Sequencing input: naive CD8+ T cells from blood, with Jurkat cell RNA spiked in. Stated subset: FACS-sorted CD8+CD4-CCR7+CD45RA+ naive T cells. The rearrangement joins TRBV19 to TRBJ2-2, with 10 bases fitting TRBD1. CDR3 nucleotides: TGTGCCAGTAGTCACAAAGACAGGGGGCCCGGGGAGCTGTTTTTT. Its translation is CASSHKDRGPGELFF.